This T cell receptor (beta chain) was sequenced for a study of cytomegalovirus exposure and HLA in healthy donors. As concerns this clone: The antigen remains unidentified.

Findings and caveats of the study: Analyzed later, association rates of TCRs varied across HLA loci, with DRB1 most and HLA-C fewest. The study flagged around 150 TCR beta chains as cytomegalovirus-associated.

PCR involved 60 Vbeta and 13 Jbeta primers. Assay used: immunoSEQ multiplex PCR; TCRdb lists only in-frame clones, some missing. The sample lists about 150,000 clones; approximately 80% were seen once. Germline values: CDR1 LGHNA, CDR2 YSLEER. The CDR3 length is 16 residues. The V segment lost 0 bases and the J segment 4 bases; nucleotides outside the gene matches: 3. The sequenced sample consisted of PBMCs. This sequence joins TRBV4-3 and TRBJ2-3; TRBD2 matches 11 bases. The receptor comes from a male donor in good health and CMV-seronegative. CDR3 sequence reads: CASSQEASGGSDTQYF. As DNA, the CDR3 is TGCGCCAGCAGCCAAGAGGCTAGCGGGGGGTCAGATACGCAGTATTTT.